The next 26 T cell receptor beta chains were all read from a single sample in a study of blood T cell repertoires in COVID-19. Sequencing used immunoSEQ multiplex PCR; TCRdb keeps in-frame clones, though not all of them. The data contain about 210,000 clones, 83% of them singletons. The sequencing sample was made of peripheral blood. All receptors derive from a woman aged 50 to 65 with acute or convalescent COVID-19.

The chain has TRBV6-6 and TRBJ1-1; maybe TRBD1 (6 bases). Germline CDR1 MNHNY, CDR2 SVGAGI (reference sequence). V lost 11 bases to trimming and J lost 6 bases, with 16 bases between them. The CDR3 covers 12 residues. In nucleotides, the CDR3 is TGTGCCTTGCAGGGGCCTGAGCCTGAAGCTTTCTTT. As protein: CALQGPEPEAFF.

This clone was seen at least ten times. The genes are TRBV6-5 and TRBJ1-1; D is possibly TRBD1 (5 bases). The V and J ends lost 6 bases and 0 bases respectively, with 14 bases between them. The CDR3 is 15 residues long. CDR1 and CDR2 (germline): MNHEY, SVGAGI. CDR3: CASRSDSFMNTEAFF. The CDR3 DNA reads TGTGCCAGCAGGTCCGACAGTTTCATGAACACTGAAGCTTTCTTT.

This CDR3 is CASSQMGLQIGNEQFF. The CDR3 coding sequence is TGCGCCAGCAGCCAGATGGGACTGCAGATTGGCAATGAGCAGTTCTTC. The genes are TRBV4-1 and TRBJ2-1, with D perhaps matching TRBD2 (6 bases). Germline lookup yields CDR1 MGHRA and CDR2 YSYEKL. This CDR3 comprises 16 residues. The V end was cut by 3 bases, the J end by 6 bases, with 18 bases between.

The chain uses TRBV6-6 and TRBJ2-5; possibly TRBD2 for D (5 bases). Deletions cut 4 bases from V and 4 bases from J, with 7 bases between. CDR3 length: 12 residues. Germline CDR1 reads MNHNY; CDR2 reads SVGAGI (reference sequence). The CDR3 DNA sequence: TGTGCCAGCAGTTTACTAGGAGAGACCCAGTACTTC. It encodes CASSLLGETQYF.

The chain recombines TRBV2 with TRBJ2-2, with TRBD2 matching over 7 bases. Losses at the gene ends were 7 bases for V and 5 bases for J; bases not matched to a gene: 13. Germline-derived CDR1 and CDR2 are SNHLY and FYNNEI. This CDR3 is built from 16 residues. The CDR3 loop reads CASINIALAVTGELFF. Written as DNA, the CDR3 is TGTGCCAGCATAAACATCGCGCTAGCGGTTACCGGGGAGCTGTTTTTT. Supplemented by reference TRBV2 and TRBJ2-2, the full variable domain reads EPEVTQTPSHQVTQMGQEVILRCVPISNHLYFYWYRQILGQKVEFLVSFYNNEISEKSEIFDDQFSVERPDGSNFTLKIRSTKLEDSAMYFCASINIALAVTGELFFGEGSRLTVL.

This rearrangement joins TRBV4-1 to TRBJ1-1, with TRBD1 identical over 7 bases. The CDR3 spans 15 residues. Germline assignment: CDR1 MGHRA and CDR2 YSYEKL. J gave up 7 bases and V 3 bases, and 11 bases lay outside the gene matches. CDR3 bases: TGCGCCAGCAGCCATAATACCGGGACAGTCCATGAAGCTTTCTTT. Protein product: CASSHNTGTVHEAFF.

V gene TRBV5-1 combines with J gene TRBJ1-3; D is unclear. Germline-derived CDR1 and CDR2 are SGHRS and YFSETQ. With 0 bases removed from V and 0 bases from J, the gap between germline ends came to 10 bases. The CDR3 covers 16 residues. CDR3 protein: CASSLGGFGSGNTIYF. The CDR3 DNA reads TGCGCCAGCAGCTTGGGAGGTTTTGGCTCTGGAAACACCATATATTTT.

Ten or more counts support this clone. V is TRBV6-1 and J is TRBJ2-7; TRBD2 matches 9 bases. The junction had 14 bases not matched to a gene; V was cut back by 4 bases and J by 4 bases. This CDR3 comprises 17 residues. Germline CDR1 MNHNS, CDR2 SASEGT. The DNA of the CDR3 is TGTGCCAGCAGTGGGCCTAGCGGGGTTCTCCTCGGTTACGAGCAGTACTTC. Its protein product is CASSGPSGVLLGYEQYF.

The rearrangement joins TRBV7-8 to TRBJ2-4; D is ambiguous. CDR3 length: 13 residues. Germline CDR1 is SGHVS and CDR2 is FQNEAQ. Trimming stripped 1 base from V and 11 bases from J, with 12 bases between. The DNA of the CDR3 is TGTGCCAGCAGCTTAGACGTGGCCATGGTTCAGTACTTC. Protein: CASSLDVAMVQYF.

The V gene is TRBV28, the J gene TRBJ2-7, with TRBD2 as a possible D gene (7 bases). V was clipped by 6 bases and J by 5 bases, with 23 bases between them. The length of the CDR3 is 16 residues. Per germline, CDR1 MDHEN and CDR2 SYDVKM. The CDR3 here is CASSLIGGASGDEQYF. The DNA for the CDR3 is TGTGCCAGCAGCCTCATAGGGGGGGCGTCCGGGGACGAGCAGTACTTC.

The chain combines TRBV6-1 with TRBJ1-5; D remains ambiguous. Trimming took off 0 bases at V and 3 bases at J, with 9 bases between the two ends. There are 15 residues in the CDR3. Germline V gene data show CDR1 as MNHNS and CDR2 as SASEGT. The CDR3 loop is CASSEAWRNNQPQHF. DNA for the CDR3: TGTGCCAGCAGTGAAGCGTGGCGGAACAATCAGCCCCAGCATTTT.

J is TRBJ2-1 and V is TRBV28; TRBD1 matches at 8 bases. Per germline, CDR1 MDHEN and CDR2 SYDVKM. CDR3 length equals 13 residues. J gave up 8 bases and V 6 bases, and 6 bases lay outside the gene matches. CDR3: CASSRGRRYEQFF. For the CDR3, the DNA is TGTGCCAGCAGCAGGGGGCGCAGGTATGAGCAGTTCTTC.

The J gene is TRBJ1-4, the V gene TRBV10-2; 7 bases fit TRBD1. V shed 3 bases, J shed 2 bases, and the junction held 6 bases outside the gene matches. CDR1 and CDR2 (germline): WSHSY, SAAADI. This CDR3 is built from 16 residues. CDR3 loop: CASSDSGQSTNEKLFF. CDR3 in DNA: TGCGCCAGCAGTGATTCGGGACAGTCCACTAATGAAAAACTGTTTTTT.

This clone was observed a few times. The chain links TRBV10-3 to TRBJ2-6; TRBD1 agrees at 9 bases. The CDR3 runs to 18 residues. With V trimmed by 3 bases and J by 0 bases, 6 bases remained unmatched. Germline V gene lookup returns CDR1 ENHRY and CDR2 SYGVKD. The CDR3 loop reads CAISDGTGWLSGANVLTF. Written as DNA, the CDR3 is TGTGCCATCAGTGACGGGACAGGGTGGCTCTCTGGGGCCAACGTCCTGACTTTC.

The chain employs TRBV19 and TRBJ2-3, with 12 bases lining up with TRBD2. The CDR3 contains 16 residues. The J segment lost 2 bases and the V segment lost 5 bases, leaving 5 bases of the junction unmatched. Germline CDR1 LNHDA, CDR2 SQIVND (reference sequence). For the CDR3, the DNA is TGTGCCAGTAGTGCAAGGACTAGCGGGAACACAGATACGCAGTATTTT. This gives the protein CASSARTSGNTDTQYF.

The chain is built from TRBV10-2 and TRBJ2-7; the match to TRBD2 covers 7 bases. CDR1 WSHSY and CDR2 SAAADI come from the germline V gene. The J segment lost 3 bases and the V segment lost 4 bases, leaving 6 bases of the junction unmatched. The CDR3 extends over 14 amino acids. As DNA, the CDR3 is TGCGCCAGCAGTGCCGGGACTACTTTCTACGAGCAGTACTTC. The encoded protein is CASSAGTTFYEQYF.

This clone was detected only a few times. The chain links TRBV28 to TRBJ1-6, with D tentatively TRBD1 (6 bases). The V gene lost 3 bases and the J gene lost 7 bases, with 13 bases spanning the gap. The germline V gene has CDR1 MDHEN and CDR2 SYDVKM. The length of the CDR3 is 15 residues. In DNA form, the CDR3 reads TGTGCCAGCAGTTTCCGGGGGGCGCGAAATTCACCCCTCCACTTT. Translated: CASSFRGARNSPLHF.

The V gene is TRBV10-3, the J gene TRBJ2-5, with 9 bases lining up with TRBD2. Germline CDR1 ENHRY, CDR2 SYGVKD. The CDR3 loop spans 16 amino acids. J was trimmed by 2 bases and V by 10 bases; bases with no gene match: 14. The CDR3 DNA follows: TGTGCCACCGGGTCGGGGCTAGCGGGAAAACAAGAGACCCAGTACTTC. Protein product: CATGSGLAGKQETQYF.

The chain employs TRBV9 and TRBJ1-4; 11 nucleotides match TRBD1. Germline loops: CDR1 SGDLS, CDR2 YYNGEE. This CDR3 comprises 16 residues. J lost 2 bases, V lost 3 bases, and 3 bases had no gene match. The CDR3 sequence is CASSEGQGVTNEKLFF. CDR3 coding DNA: TGTGCCAGCAGCGAGGGACAGGGGGTGACTAATGAAAAACTGTTTTTT.

The gene calls are TRBV19 and TRBJ2-5; 9 bases are a match to TRBD2. J was trimmed by 4 bases and V by 4 bases; bases with no gene match: 10. The CDR3 covers 16 residues. The germline gives CDR1 LNHDA, CDR2 SQIVND (reference sequence). The DNA for the CDR3 is TGTGCCAGTAGTAGGACCCTAGCGGGAACTGGAGAGACCCAGTACTTC. It is translated as CASSRTLAGTGETQYF. The full variable domain, in which reference TRBV19 and TRBJ2-5 provide the parts outside the CDR3, is DGGITQSPKYLFRKEGQNVTLSCEQNLNHDAMYWYRQDPGQGLRLIYYSQIVNDFQKGDIAEGYSVSREKKESFPLTVTSAQKNPTAFYLCASSRTLAGTGETQYFGPGTRLLVL.

The rearrangement joins TRBV7-9 to TRBJ2-3; D might be TRBD2 (5 bases). The germline gives CDR1 SEHNR, CDR2 FQNEAQ (reference sequence). The CDR3 is 16 amino acids. V lost 8 bases, J lost 5 bases, and 23 bases lay in between. The CDR3 DNA follows: TGTGCCAGCGCTAGAGGGAGTAGCGTCTCCGTAGATACGCAGTATTTT. Its translation is CASARGSSVSVDTQYF.

A remark on this clone: The same CDR3 also results from other DNA sequences found in this sample. The DNA for the CDR3 is TGCGCCAGCAGCTCGGGACAGTTAAACACCGGGGAGCTGTTTTTT. This gives the protein CASSSGQLNTGELFF. The V and J genes are TRBV5-1 and TRBJ2-2; TRBD1 matches at 7 bases. J gave up 2 bases and V 3 bases, and 4 bases lay outside the gene matches. The CDR3 has 15 residues. Germline CDR1 SGHRS, CDR2 YFSETQ.

CDR3 loop: CASSGSGLYGYTF. The DNA of the CDR3 is TGTGCCAGCAGTGGCTCCGGGTTATATGGCTACACCTTC. The genes are TRBV28 and TRBJ1-2; D gene unclear. Germline V lookup: CDR1 MDHEN, CDR2 SYDVKM. The CDR3 totals 13 residues. V was trimmed by 5 bases and J by 5 bases, leaving 12 bases between them.

This clone was detected many times. V usage is TRBV5-1 and J usage is TRBJ2-7; 8 nucleotides align to TRBD1. Germline V CDR1 and CDR2: SGHRS, YFSETQ. The CDR3 is 15 residues long. The V gene end was trimmed by 2 bases and the J gene end by 6 bases; junction bases not matched to a gene: 10. CDR3 bases: TGCGCCAGCAGCTTAACCGGGACAGGCCCCTCCGAGCAGTACTTC. Amino acid sequence: CASSLTGTGPSEQYF.

J is TRBJ1-1 and V is TRBV18, with TRBD1 matching 9 bases. V lost 4 bases and J lost 0; bases outside the gene matches: 9. Germline CDR1 and CDR2: KGHSH and LQKENI. The CDR3 loop spans 17 amino acids. The CDR3 is CASSQRIRQGVNTEAFF. The CDR3 DNA reads as TGTGCCAGCTCACAACGGATCCGACAGGGGGTGAACACTGAAGCTTTCTTT.

The rearrangement joins TRBV11-2 to TRBJ2-2; 10 nucleotides line up with TRBD2. V lost 0 bases to trimming and J lost 1 base; unmatched junction nucleotides: 2. Germline V CDR1 and CDR2: SGHAT, FQNNGV. CDR3 length: 17 amino acids. The chain's CDR3 is CASSLDGLAVNTGELFF. The CDR3 coding sequence is TGTGCCAGCAGCTTAGACGGACTAGCGGTGAACACCGGGGAGCTGTTTTTT.